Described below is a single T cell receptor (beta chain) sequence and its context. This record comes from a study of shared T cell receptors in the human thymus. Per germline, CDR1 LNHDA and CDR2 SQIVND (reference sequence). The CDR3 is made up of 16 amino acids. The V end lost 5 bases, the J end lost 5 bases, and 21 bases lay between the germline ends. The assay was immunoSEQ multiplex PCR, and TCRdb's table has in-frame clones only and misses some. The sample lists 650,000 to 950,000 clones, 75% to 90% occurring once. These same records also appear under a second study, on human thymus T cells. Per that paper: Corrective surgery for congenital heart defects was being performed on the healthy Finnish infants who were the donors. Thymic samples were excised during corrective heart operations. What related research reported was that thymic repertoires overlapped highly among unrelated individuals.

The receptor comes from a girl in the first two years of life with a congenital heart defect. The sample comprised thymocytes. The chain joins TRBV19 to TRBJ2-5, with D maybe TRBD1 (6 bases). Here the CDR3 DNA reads TGTGCCAGTAGTCCACCCCGCAGGGGCGACGGGGAGACCCAGTACTTC. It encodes CASSPPRRGDGETQYF. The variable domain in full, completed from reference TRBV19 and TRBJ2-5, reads DGGITQSPKYLFRKEGQNVTLSCEQNLNHDAMYWYRQDPGQGLRLIYYSQIVNDFQKGDIAEGYSVSREKKESFPLTVTSAQKNPTAFYLCASSPPRRGDGETQYFGPGTRLLVL.